These 18 T cell receptor beta chains were all obtained from the same sample, sequenced in a study of cytomegalovirus exposure and HLA in healthy donors. Amplification used 60 Vbeta primers and 13 Jbeta primers. Repertoires were generated with immunoSEQ multiplex PCR, while TCRdb's copy carries only in-frame clones and drops some. Of around 90,000 clones listed, 62% are singletons. The specimen sequenced was PBMCs. All receptors come from a woman aged 25 to 39 in good health and CMV-seropositive.

The V gene is TRBV30, the J gene TRBJ1-3; no clear D. This CDR3 spans 13 amino acids. Germline V lookup: CDR1 GTSNPN, CDR2 SVGIG (reference sequence). Trimming took off 4 bases at V and 0 bases at J, with 7 bases between the two ends. CDR3 bases: TGTGCCTGGAAGAGGAGCTCTGGAAACACCATATATTTT. Amino acids: CAWKRSSGNTIYF.

This clone is medium-sized within its sample. The chain links TRBV7-8 to TRBJ2-1; no clear D. Deletions cut 6 bases from V and 4 bases from J, with 4 bases between. Germline V gives CDR1 SGHVS, CDR2 FQNEAQ. This CDR3 spans 11 amino acids. The CDR3 region is CASSHYNEQFF. The CDR3 bases are TGTGCCAGCAGTCATTACAATGAGCAGTTCTTC.

This clone has only a few counts. V usage is TRBV28 and J usage is TRBJ1-1; 8 nucleotides align to TRBD1. With V trimmed by 3 bases and J by 1 base, 4 bases remained unmatched. The V gene's germline CDR1 is MDHEN and CDR2 SYDVKM. The CDR3 is 15 residues long. The CDR3 protein is CASSFLDRGNTEAFF. The CDR3 DNA reads as TGTGCCAGCAGTTTTCTTGACAGGGGGAACACTGAAGCTTTCTTT. Full variable domain (rest looked up from reference TRBV28 and TRBJ1-1): DVKVTQSSRYLVKRTGEKVFLECVQDMDHENMFWYRQDPGLGLRLIYFSYDVKMKEKGDIPEGYSVSREKKERFSLILESASTNQTSMYLCASSFLDRGNTEAFFGQGTRLTVV.

The rearrangement uses TRBV20-1 and TRBJ1-1; no definite D call. V lost 0 bases, J lost 8 bases, and 7 bases lay in between. The germline CDR1 and CDR2 sequences are DFQATT and SNEGSKA (reference sequence). The CDR3 runs to 11 residues. CDR3 nucleotide sequence: TGCAGTGCTAGAGACCAACACGAAGCTTTCTTT. As protein: CSARDQHEAFF.

The V gene is TRBV4-1, the J gene TRBJ1-4, with D tentatively TRBD1 (5 bases). The length of the CDR3 is 16 residues. V gave up 6 bases and J gave up 8 bases, with 22 bases separating them. From germline, CDR1 is MGHRA and CDR2 YSYEKL. The CDR3 loop reads CASRPSGEKSGEKLFF. The CDR3 DNA reads TGCGCCAGCAGACCGTCGGGGGAAAAGAGTGGCGAAAAACTGTTTTTT.

This chain uses TRBV5-4 with TRBJ2-3; D is uncertain. The V and J ends lost 4 bases and 2 bases respectively, with 5 bases between them. CDR3 length: 12 residues. Germline values: CDR1 SGHNT, CDR2 YYREEE (reference sequence). In DNA, the CDR3 is TGTGCCAGCAGCAGCCTCACAGATACGCAGTATTTT. It codes for CASSSLTDTQYF.

This clone has just a few counts. The chain has TRBV6-5 and TRBJ1-2; 7 nucleotides agree with TRBD1. Trimming removed 3 bases from V and 4 bases from J; junction bases left unmatched: 8. The length of the CDR3 is 15 residues. The germline CDR1 and CDR2 sequences are MNHEY and SVGAGI. CDR3 sequence (DNA): TGTGCCAGCAGTTATACAGGGGAAGGTATCTATGGCTACACCTTC. Protein product: CASSYTGEGIYGYTF.

The V and J genes are TRBV30 and TRBJ1-5, with TRBD1 as a possible D gene (5 bases). With 0 bases removed from V and 0 bases from J, the gap between germline ends came to 15 bases. The CDR3 totals 17 residues. In germline, CDR1 is GTSNPN, CDR2 SVGIG (reference sequence). This CDR3 is CAWSVSRDFYSNQPQHF. In nucleotides, the CDR3 is TGTGCCTGGAGTGTTAGCAGGGACTTCTATAGCAATCAGCCCCAGCATTTT.

The J gene is TRBJ2-1, the V gene TRBV9; possibly TRBD1 for D (5 bases). The V and J ends lost 0 bases and 1 base respectively, with 8 bases between them. CDR3 length equals 15 residues. CDR1 and CDR2 (germline): SGDLS, YYNGEE. The CDR3 is CASSVGGRSYNEQFF. The CDR3 DNA reads TGTGCCAGCAGCGTAGGGGGCCGGTCCTACAATGAGCAGTTCTTC.

The chain joins TRBV19 to TRBJ1-2, with 7 bases lining up with TRBD1. CDR3 length: 16 amino acids. V gave up 6 bases and J gave up 4 bases; unmatched junction bases: 14. The germline CDR1 and CDR2 sequences are LNHDA and SQIVND (reference sequence). The CDR3 sequence is CASSRTGARLTYGYTF. CDR3 in DNA: TGTGCCAGTAGCCGCACAGGGGCCCGTCTCACCTATGGCTACACCTTC.

This clone was seen only once. The chain is built from TRBV7-2 and TRBJ1-2; possibly TRBD1 for D (6 bases). Germline assignment: CDR1 SGHTA and CDR2 FQGNSA. Trimming removed 5 bases from V and 0 bases from J, with 22 bases in between. CDR3 size: 18 residues. CDR3: CASSRLKGGGLSNYGYTF. CDR3 sequence (DNA): TGTGCCAGCAGCCGATTAAAAGGGGGGGGTTTATCTAACTATGGCTACACCTTC.

The rearrangement uses TRBV5-1 and TRBJ1-2; no definite D call. The CDR3 contains 13 residues. The V gene lost 0 bases and the J gene lost 3 bases, with 6 bases spanning the gap. Per germline, CDR1 SGHRS and CDR2 YFSETQ. The CDR3 sequence is CASSLETDYGYTF. The CDR3 DNA reads TGCGCCAGCAGCTTGGAGACTGACTATGGCTACACCTTC. Variable domain in full (rest from reference TRBV5-1 and TRBJ1-2): KAGVTQTPRYLIKTRGQQVTLSCSPISGHRSVSWYQQTPGQGLQFLFEYFSETQRNKGNFPGRFSGRQFSNSRSEMNVSTLELGDSALYLCASSLETDYGYTFGSGTRLTVV.

This clone was observed a single time. The chain uses TRBV30 and TRBJ1-1; tentatively, D is TRBD1 (6 bases). V lost 3 bases, J lost 4 bases, and 15 bases lay in between. Germline values: CDR1 GTSNPN, CDR2 SVGIG (reference sequence). The CDR3 covers 14 residues. CDR3 DNA: TGTGCCTGGAGACCGCACGGGGGGCCCACTGAAGCTTTCTTT. It codes for CAWRPHGGPTEAFF.

This clone has more than one count but fewer than ten. This chain connects TRBV5-1 to TRBJ1-2, with 7 nucleotides matching TRBD1. This CDR3 spans 15 amino acids. With V trimmed by 4 bases and J by 8 bases, 14 bases remained unmatched. CDR1 is SGHRS and CDR2 is YFSETQ in the germline V gene. DNA for the CDR3: TGCGCCAGCAGCACCGCCTACAGGGGTCGCGAGGGCTACACCTTC. Amino acids: CASSTAYRGREGYTF.

This clone was seen once. The chain combines TRBV2 with TRBJ1-5; 12 positions agree with TRBD1. The CDR3 is 15 residues long. Germline V CDR1 and CDR2: SNHLY, FYNNEI. With 6 bases clipped from V and 8 bases from J, the junction kept 8 bases outside the gene matches. CDR3: CASSKGQGAGEPQHF. The CDR3 region has the DNA TGTGCCAGCAGCAAGGGACAGGGGGCCGGGGAGCCCCAGCATTTT.

This chain connects TRBV5-6 to TRBJ2-7, with unresolved D. V lost 5 bases to trimming and J lost 4 bases, with 13 bases between them. CDR3 length: 13 residues. Per the germline V gene, CDR1 is SGHDT and CDR2 is YYEEEE. Here the CDR3 DNA reads TGTGCCAGCAGGCGCGCTGGTAAATACGAGCAGTACTTC. This gives the protein CASRRAGKYEQYF.

The rearrangement joins TRBV19 to TRBJ2-6; 11 nucleotides agree with TRBD1. Germline CDR1 and CDR2: LNHDA and SQIVND (reference sequence). V shed 0 bases and J 1 base; nucleotides not matched to a gene: 5. The CDR3 runs 19 residues. DNA of the CDR3: TGTGCCAGTAGTATAGATCTCGGACAGGGGGCGTCTGGGGCCAACGTCCTGACTTTC. Amino acids: CASSIDLGQGASGANVLTF.

V gene TRBV4-2 combines with J gene TRBJ2-1, with D tentatively TRBD2 (7 bases). Between the trimmed V and J ends, which lost 1 base and 9 bases, there was a span of 13 bases. CDR1 and CDR2 (germline): LGHNA, YNFKEQ. The CDR3 runs 14 residues. CDR3 in amino acids: CASSQGGGVSEQFF. The CDR3 DNA sequence: TGTGCCAGCAGCCAAGGAGGGGGGGTTAGTGAGCAGTTCTTC.